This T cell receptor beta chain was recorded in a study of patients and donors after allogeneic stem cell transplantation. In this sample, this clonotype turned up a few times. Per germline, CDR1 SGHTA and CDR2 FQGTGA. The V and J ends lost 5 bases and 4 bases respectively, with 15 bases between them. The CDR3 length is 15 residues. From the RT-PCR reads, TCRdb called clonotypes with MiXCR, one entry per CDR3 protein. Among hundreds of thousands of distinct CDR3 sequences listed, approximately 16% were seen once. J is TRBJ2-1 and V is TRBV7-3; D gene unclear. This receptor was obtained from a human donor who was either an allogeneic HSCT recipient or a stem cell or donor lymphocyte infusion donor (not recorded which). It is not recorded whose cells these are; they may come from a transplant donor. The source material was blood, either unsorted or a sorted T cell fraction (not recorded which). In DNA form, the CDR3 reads TGTGCCAGCAGCGCGAGGTGGGGTAGTTACAATGAGCAGTTCTTC. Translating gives CASSARWGSYNEQFF.